This TCR beta chain was sequenced for a study of blood T cell repertoires in COVID-19. Turning to the study itself: Some COVID-19 samples were acute and others convalescent; all came from the United States, Italy and Spain. T cells, B-cell-depleted T cells, or PBMCs supplied cDNA or gDNA.

Those enrolled in Seattle joined during active infection and were followed longitudinally afterward. Germline-derived CDR1 and CDR2 are SNHLY and FYNNEI. Deletions cut 6 bases from V and 4 bases from J, with 16 bases between. CDR3 length equals 15 residues. As processed by the authors: Amplified reference gene primers provided the basis for estimating nucleated cell counts. The assay was immunoSEQ multiplex PCR, and TCRdb's table has in-frame clones only and misses some. That table supplies the V and J calls and clone size; D and trimming were determined from the DNA. The sample consists of some 70,000 clones, 80% to 90% of them appearing once.

The source is a woman aged 55-69 years with COVID-19, enrolled during active disease. Sequencing used peripheral blood. This chain uses TRBV2 with TRBJ1-5; the D gene is possibly TRBD1 (5 bases). In DNA form, the CDR3 reads TGTGCCAGCAGCGGGGGATTGAGCCCAAATCAGCCCCAGCATTTT. Translating gives CASSGGLSPNQPQHF.